This TCR beta chain appears in the sequencing data of a study of control samples from healthy donors and cancer patients. CDR3 size: 15 residues. Per the germline V gene, CDR1 is MNHEY and CDR2 is SVGAGI. The V end was cut by 4 bases, the J end by 7 bases, with 16 bases between. Clones were sequenced by immunoSEQ multiplex PCR, and TCRdb holds only the in-frame ones, with some missing. The data contain roughly 59,000 clones, roughly 90% of them singletons. The clonotype comes from a man aged 35-49 years with colorectal cancer. The rearrangement uses TRBV6-5 and TRBJ1-4; the D gene is possibly TRBD1 (5 bases). The specimen sequenced was PBMCs. The CDR3 reads CASSSPDSGSEKLFF. CDR3 DNA: TGTGCCAGCAGTTCCCCTGACAGCGGTTCTGAAAAACTGTTTTTT.